A selection of T cell receptor beta chains follows, all from one sample in a study of blood T cell repertoires in COVID-19. This table comes from immunoSEQ multiplex PCR, and its TCRdb copy is limited to in-frame clones, with some not included. The table has 150,000 to 200,000 clones, approximately 80% seen once. The sequenced sample consisted of peripheral blood. Receptors originate from a woman between 65 and 79 years old with COVID-19, enrolled during active disease. The CDR3 runs from the conserved cysteine through the conserved F or W. Where a row states a size, it is once, few, many or the class of an expanded clone; other rows omit it.

CDR3 protein	V gene	J gene	clone size
CASRPGQGNTEAFF	TRBV5-1	TRBJ1-1	-
CASSPQGSTDTQYF	TRBV5-5	TRBJ2-3	-
CASSESSSGQETQYF	TRBV10-1	TRBJ2-5	-
CASSPGQALAGQGETQYF	TRBV23-1	TRBJ2-5	-
CSARLADYEQYF	TRBV29-1	TRBJ2-7	-
CASSLGIGRSQPQHF	TRBV5-1	TRBJ1-5	-
CASSLGSGGLDTQYF	TRBV5-4	TRBJ2-3	-
CASSFVRGNTGELFF	TRBV5-4	TRBJ2-2	few
CASSYSRGEQYF	TRBV6-2/TRBV6-3	TRBJ2-7	many
CASSQKRDIPYEQYF	TRBV7-8	TRBJ2-7	-
CASSLGTVGDGYTF	TRBV28	TRBJ1-2	-
CASSFSTDRAGANVLTF	TRBV5-1	TRBJ2-6	-
CASSWCWEGATNEKLFF	TRBV5-1	TRBJ1-4	-
CASSLWSSGKVDEQFF	TRBV5-6	TRBJ2-1	-
CASSSGTGAYNEQFF	TRBV6-4	TRBJ2-1	-
CASSLGGANEKLFF	TRBV28	TRBJ1-4	-
CASSEAPAGVRVDEKLFF	TRBV2	TRBJ1-4	-
CASSLQGAYGYTF	TRBV5-5	TRBJ1-2	-
CASSQRLGSTGELFF	TRBV14	TRBJ2-2	-
CASSLASDTEAFF	TRBV7-9	TRBJ1-1	-
CASSYRTGSYGYTF	TRBV5-4	TRBJ1-2	once
CASRSGGMNTEAFF	TRBV28	TRBJ1-1	-
CAISQGGTDTQYF	TRBV10-3	TRBJ2-3	-
CATSRGGTGLGNQPQHF	TRBV15	TRBJ1-5	-
CASSYNPTGTANTGELFF	TRBV5-1	TRBJ2-2	-
CASSPGAQGGPSSYEQYF	TRBV7-9	TRBJ2-7	-
CASRGPGGKVGETQYF	TRBV5-1	TRBJ2-5	once
CASSPKEDRGLWGTEAFF	TRBV18	TRBJ1-1	once
CASSLVSGQGYEQYF	TRBV5-1	TRBJ2-7	-
CSVDGGAGTQYF	TRBV29-1	TRBJ2-5	few
CASSPSGQVSQPQHF	TRBV7-8	TRBJ1-5	-
CASSPRTGAVNTEAFF	TRBV9	TRBJ1-1	-
CASSLEDRESSYEQYF	TRBV4-1	TRBJ2-7	-
CASSYAAPSSGVDTQYF	TRBV6-2/TRBV6-3	TRBJ2-3	-
CAWSGTGLNGYTF	TRBV30	TRBJ1-2	-
CASSPRLAGGFYNEQFF	TRBV7-2	TRBJ2-1	once
CASSPGQGQETQYF	TRBV11-2	TRBJ2-5	-
CASSLANEQFF	TRBV5-4	TRBJ2-1	-
CASSPTSGGRRDEQFF	TRBV28	TRBJ2-1	-
CASTLTSGVTDTQYF	TRBV6-5	TRBJ2-3	-
CASSLERGPSSTDTQYF	TRBV4-2	TRBJ2-3	once
CASSVDSNTGELFF	TRBV4-1	TRBJ2-2	-
CASSSYPGGLSTDTQYF	TRBV27	TRBJ2-3	once
CASSVLRGANTGELFF	TRBV10-2	TRBJ2-2	-
CASSLGGGARDTQYF	TRBV5-4	TRBJ2-3	-
CASSSPQGWGNEKLFF	TRBV7-9	TRBJ1-4	-
CASRPRGSYEQYF	TRBV6-5	TRBJ2-7	-
CASSPLRLAVLGGTQYF	TRBV11-2	TRBJ2-5	once
CASRSGSGWDIQYF	TRBV2	TRBJ2-4	-
CASSTRGRAYGYTF	TRBV7-8	TRBJ1-2	-
CASSIVRQYSGYTF	TRBV19	TRBJ1-2	once
CASSLAGAGANVLTF	TRBV7-9	TRBJ2-6	few
CAWSVQGVREKLFF	TRBV30	TRBJ1-4	-
CASSVATGGTIYF	TRBV9	TRBJ1-3	-
CASSSRRGDRGRRTEAFF	TRBV9	TRBJ1-1	-
CASSMGPVTDTQYF	TRBV19	TRBJ2-3	-
CASSPPGQGAREQFF	TRBV5-5	TRBJ2-1	-